The entry below gives a single TCR beta chain sequence along with its context. Its antigen is currently not known. The record has no base qualities; no much larger clone is one base away. The sample is drawn from a study of CD8 T cells in ankylosing spondylitis (dated by TCRdb to 2016 to 2017). With regard to the full study: To find TCR variants linked to disease, the study profiled T cell receptor beta repertoires in ankylosing spondylitis patients and healthy donors. The full study cohort comprised about 23 ankylosing spondylitis patients and approximately 100 healthy donors. Peripheral blood was sampled, and synovial fluid was additionally collected from ankylosing spondylitis patients.

General findings and caveats noted by the study authors: Blood from ankylosing spondylitis patients appeared to be characterized by a TCR beta motif made up of several highly homologous amino acid variants. Some of the motif variants had been reported before in the synovial fluid and blood of reactive arthritis patients, a finding that suggests common disease-initiation mechanisms. The disease-linked clones showed a CD8+ phenotype and occurred at relatively low frequencies in peripheral blood. According to the report, matched synovial fluid samples from ankylosing spondylitis patients were significantly enriched for the disease-linked clones.

Via the germline V gene, CDR1 is MNHEY and CDR2 SVGEGT. From its cysteine to its phenylalanine, the CDR3 spans 15 amino acids. The sequence is cut down to CDR3 DNA, 45 bases in frame from base 1. Deletion took 2 bases off V and 5 bases off J, with a span of 15 bases between the germline ends. Sequencing instrument: Illumina HiSeq 2500. Quantitative 5'-RACE with molecular barcodes was used to prepare TCR beta libraries. On the authors' methods: A new computational method, built on a probabilistic model of VDJ rearrangement, was used to identify disease-linked TCR variants. The raw public reads went through TCRdb reprocessing: fastp at Q25, MiXCR clone calling, in-frame beta chains kept. Under each unique CDR3 protein, matching rows form one entry showing the most common genes and DNA. The V and J calls, along with clone size, are taken from TCRdb and not from the paper's own processing. Present in this sample are about 500,000 distinct CDR3 sequences, under 5.5% of which were seen just once. The ten largest clones capture around 3.4% of the sample.

The sequenced sample was blood, either unsorted or a sorted T cell fraction (not recorded which). The source of this sequence is a male donor with ankylosing spondylitis. The chain is made from TRBV6-2 or TRBV6-3 and TRBJ2-5; the D gene assignment is ambiguous. Read as DNA, the sequence is TGTGCCAGCAGTTACGGAGCACCGCGGTGGGAGACCCAGTACTTC. Its translation is CASSYGAPRWETQYF.